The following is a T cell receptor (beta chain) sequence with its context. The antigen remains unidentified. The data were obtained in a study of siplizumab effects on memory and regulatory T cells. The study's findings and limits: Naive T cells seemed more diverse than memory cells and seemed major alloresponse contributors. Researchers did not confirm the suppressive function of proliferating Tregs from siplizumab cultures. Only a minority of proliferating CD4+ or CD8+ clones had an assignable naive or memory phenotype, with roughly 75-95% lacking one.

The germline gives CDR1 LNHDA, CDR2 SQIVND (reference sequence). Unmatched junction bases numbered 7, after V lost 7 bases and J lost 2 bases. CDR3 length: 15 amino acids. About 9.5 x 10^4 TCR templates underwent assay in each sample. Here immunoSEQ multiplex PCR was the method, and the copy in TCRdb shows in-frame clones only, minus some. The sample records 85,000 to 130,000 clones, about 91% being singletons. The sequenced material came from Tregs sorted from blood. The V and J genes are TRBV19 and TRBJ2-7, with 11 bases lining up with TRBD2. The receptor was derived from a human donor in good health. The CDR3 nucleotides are TGTGCCAGTACTAGGACTAGCGGGCCTACCTACGAGCAGTACTTC. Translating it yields CASTRTSGPTYEQYF.